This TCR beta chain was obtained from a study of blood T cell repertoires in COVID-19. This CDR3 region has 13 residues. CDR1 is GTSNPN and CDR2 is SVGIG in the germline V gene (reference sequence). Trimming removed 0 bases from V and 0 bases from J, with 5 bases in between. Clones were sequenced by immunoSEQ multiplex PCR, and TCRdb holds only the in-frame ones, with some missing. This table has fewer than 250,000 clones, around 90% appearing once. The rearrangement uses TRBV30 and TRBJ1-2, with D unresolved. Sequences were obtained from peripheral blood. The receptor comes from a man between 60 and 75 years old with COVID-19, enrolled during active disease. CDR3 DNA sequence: TGTGCCTGGAGTGTATCCTCTAACTATGGCTACACCTTC. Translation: CAWSVSSNYGYTF.